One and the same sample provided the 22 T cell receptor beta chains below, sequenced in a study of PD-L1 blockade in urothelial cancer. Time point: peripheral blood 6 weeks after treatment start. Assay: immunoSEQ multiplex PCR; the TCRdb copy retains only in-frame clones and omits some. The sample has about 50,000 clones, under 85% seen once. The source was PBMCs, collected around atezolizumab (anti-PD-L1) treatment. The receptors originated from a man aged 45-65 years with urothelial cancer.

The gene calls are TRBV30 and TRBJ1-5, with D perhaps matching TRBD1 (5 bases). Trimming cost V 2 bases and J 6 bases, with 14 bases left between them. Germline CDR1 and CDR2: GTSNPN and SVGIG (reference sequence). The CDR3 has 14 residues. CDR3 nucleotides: TGTGCCTGGAGTACCCGACAGTGGGGTCAGCCCCAGCATTTT. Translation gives CAWSTRQWGQPQHF.

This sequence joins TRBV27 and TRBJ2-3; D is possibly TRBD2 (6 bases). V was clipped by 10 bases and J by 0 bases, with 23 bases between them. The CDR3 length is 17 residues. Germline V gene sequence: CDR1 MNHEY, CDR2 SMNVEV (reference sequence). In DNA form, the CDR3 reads TGTGCCACCACCCAAAGGAGGGCCATGACTAGCACAGATACGCAGTATTTT. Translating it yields CATTQRRAMTSTDTQYF.

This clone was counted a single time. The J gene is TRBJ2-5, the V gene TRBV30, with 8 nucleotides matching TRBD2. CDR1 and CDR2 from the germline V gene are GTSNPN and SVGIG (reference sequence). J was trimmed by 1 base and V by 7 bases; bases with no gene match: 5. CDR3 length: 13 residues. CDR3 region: CASRTSGQETQYF. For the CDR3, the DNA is TGTGCCTCTCGAACTAGCGGCCAAGAGACCCAGTACTTC.

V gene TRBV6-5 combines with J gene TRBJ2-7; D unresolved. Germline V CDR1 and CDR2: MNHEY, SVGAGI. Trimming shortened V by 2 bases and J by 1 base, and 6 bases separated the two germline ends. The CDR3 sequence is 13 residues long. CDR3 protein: CASSYDISYEQYF. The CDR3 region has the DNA TGTGCCAGCAGTTACGACATTTCCTACGAGCAGTACTTC.

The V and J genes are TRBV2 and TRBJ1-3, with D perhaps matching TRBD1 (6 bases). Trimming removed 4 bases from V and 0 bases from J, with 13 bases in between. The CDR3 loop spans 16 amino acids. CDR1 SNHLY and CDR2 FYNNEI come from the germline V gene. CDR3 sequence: CASSVGGGLSGNTIYF. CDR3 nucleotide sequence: TGTGCCAGCAGTGTCGGGGGGGGCCTCTCTGGAAACACCATATATTTT.

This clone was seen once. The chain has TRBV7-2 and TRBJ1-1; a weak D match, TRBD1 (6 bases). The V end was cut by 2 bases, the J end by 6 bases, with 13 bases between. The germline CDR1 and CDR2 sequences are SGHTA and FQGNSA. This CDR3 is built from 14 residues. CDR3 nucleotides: TGTGCCAGCAGCTTACGAGGGGGTAGGGCTGAAGCTTTCTTT. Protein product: CASSLRGGRAEAFF.

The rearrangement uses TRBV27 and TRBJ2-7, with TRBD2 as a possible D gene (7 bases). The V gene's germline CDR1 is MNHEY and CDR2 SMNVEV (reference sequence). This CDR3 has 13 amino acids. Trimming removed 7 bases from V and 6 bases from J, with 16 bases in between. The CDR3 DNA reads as TGTGCCAGCAAGGGGGGGCTGGGGGGCGAGCAGTACTTC. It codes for CASKGGLGGEQYF.

In DNA, the CDR3 is TGTGCCAGCAGTGACCCCCCCCTCTACGAGCAGTACTTC. Translating it yields CASSDPPLYEQYF. This chain joins TRBV2 and TRBJ2-7; D unresolved. The V gene lost 3 bases and the J gene lost 3 bases, with 9 bases spanning the gap. From germline, CDR1 is SNHLY and CDR2 FYNNEI. The CDR3 runs to 13 residues.

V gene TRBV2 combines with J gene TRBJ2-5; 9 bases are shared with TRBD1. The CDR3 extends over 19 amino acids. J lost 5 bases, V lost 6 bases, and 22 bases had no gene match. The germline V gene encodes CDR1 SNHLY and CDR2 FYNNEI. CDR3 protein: CASRARRGDPTGGRETQYF. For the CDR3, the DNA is TGTGCCAGCAGAGCCCGAAGGGGAGACCCGACAGGGGGGAGGGAGACCCAGTACTTC.

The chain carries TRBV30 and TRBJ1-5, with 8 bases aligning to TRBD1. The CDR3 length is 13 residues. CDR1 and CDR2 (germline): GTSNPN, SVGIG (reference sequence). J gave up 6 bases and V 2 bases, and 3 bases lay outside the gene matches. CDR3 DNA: TGTGCCTGGAGTCAGGGGGCCAGTCAGCCCCAGCATTTT. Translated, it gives CAWSQGASQPQHF.

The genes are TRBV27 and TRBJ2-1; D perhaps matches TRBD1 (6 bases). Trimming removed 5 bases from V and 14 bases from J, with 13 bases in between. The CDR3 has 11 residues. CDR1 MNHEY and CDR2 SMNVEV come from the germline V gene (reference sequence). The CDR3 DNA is TGTGCCAGCAGTCTAGGACAGAAGGAGTTCTTC. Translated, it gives CASSLGQKEFF.

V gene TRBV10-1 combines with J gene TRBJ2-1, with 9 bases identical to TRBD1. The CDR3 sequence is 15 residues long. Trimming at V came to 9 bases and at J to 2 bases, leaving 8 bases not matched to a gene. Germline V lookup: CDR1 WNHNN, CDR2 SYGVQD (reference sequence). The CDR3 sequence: CARYTGQGTYNEQFF. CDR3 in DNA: TGCGCCAGATATACTGGACAGGGGACCTACAATGAGCAGTTCTTC.

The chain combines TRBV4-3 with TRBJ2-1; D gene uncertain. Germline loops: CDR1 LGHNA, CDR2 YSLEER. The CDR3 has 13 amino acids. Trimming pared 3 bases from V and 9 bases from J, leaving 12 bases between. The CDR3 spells CASSQASRTEQFF. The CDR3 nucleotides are TGCGCCAGCAGCCAGGCCTCTCGCACTGAGCAGTTCTTC.

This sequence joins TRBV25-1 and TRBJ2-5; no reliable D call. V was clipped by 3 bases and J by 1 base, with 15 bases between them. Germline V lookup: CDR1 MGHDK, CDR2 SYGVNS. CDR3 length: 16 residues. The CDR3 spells CASSDPDYGSQETQYF. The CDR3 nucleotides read TGTGCCAGCAGTGACCCCGATTACGGGTCCCAAGAGACCCAGTACTTC. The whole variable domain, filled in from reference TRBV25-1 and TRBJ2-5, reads EADIYQTPRYLVIGTGKKITLECSQTMGHDKMYWYQQDPGMELHLIHYSYGVNSTEKGDLSSESTVSRIRTEHFPLTLESARPSHTSQYLCASSDPDYGSQETQYFGPGTRLLVL.

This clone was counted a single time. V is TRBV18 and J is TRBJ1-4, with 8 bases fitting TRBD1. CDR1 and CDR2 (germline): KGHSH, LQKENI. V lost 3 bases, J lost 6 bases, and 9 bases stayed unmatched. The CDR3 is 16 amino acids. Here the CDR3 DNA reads TGTGCCAGCTCACCTATTGACAGGGGCTGGGATGAAAAACTGTTTTTT. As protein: CASSPIDRGWDEKLFF.

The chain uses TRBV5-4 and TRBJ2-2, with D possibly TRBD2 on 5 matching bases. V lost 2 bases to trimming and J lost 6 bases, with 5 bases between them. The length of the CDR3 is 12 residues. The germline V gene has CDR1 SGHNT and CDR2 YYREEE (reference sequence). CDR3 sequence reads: CASSFGAGELFF. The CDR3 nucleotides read TGTGCCAGCAGCTTCGGGGCCGGGGAGCTGTTTTTT. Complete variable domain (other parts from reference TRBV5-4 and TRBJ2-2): ETGVTQSPTHLIKTRGQQVTLRCSSQSGHNTVSWYQQALGQGPQFIFQYYREEENGRGNFPPRFSGLQFPNYSSELNVNALELDDSALYLCASSFGAGELFFGEGSRLTVL.

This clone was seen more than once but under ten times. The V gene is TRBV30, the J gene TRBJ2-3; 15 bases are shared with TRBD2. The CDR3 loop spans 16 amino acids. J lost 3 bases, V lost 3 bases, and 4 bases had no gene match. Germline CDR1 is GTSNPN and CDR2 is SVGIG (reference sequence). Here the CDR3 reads CAWSRGTSGRTDTQYF. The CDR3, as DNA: TGTGCCTGGAGCCGCGGGACTAGCGGGAGGACAGATACGCAGTATTTT.

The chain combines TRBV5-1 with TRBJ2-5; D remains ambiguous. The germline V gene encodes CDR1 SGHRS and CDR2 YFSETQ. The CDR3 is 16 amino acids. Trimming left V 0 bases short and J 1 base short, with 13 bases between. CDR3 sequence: CASSLAGSSGQETQYF. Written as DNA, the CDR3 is TGCGCCAGCAGCTTGGCCGGGTCTAGTGGCCAAGAGACCCAGTACTTC.

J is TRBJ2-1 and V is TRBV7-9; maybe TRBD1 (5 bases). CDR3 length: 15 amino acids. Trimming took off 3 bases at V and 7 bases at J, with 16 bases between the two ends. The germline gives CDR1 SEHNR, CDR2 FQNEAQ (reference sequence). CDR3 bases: TGTGCCAGCAGCTTTCGTCCCGCAGGGAATAATGAGCAGTTCTTC. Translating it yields CASSFRPAGNNEQFF. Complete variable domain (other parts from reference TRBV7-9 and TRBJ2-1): DTGVSQNPRHKITKRGQNVTFRCDPISEHNRLYWYRQTLGQGPEFLTYFQNEAQLEKSRLLSDRFSAERPKGSFSTLEIQRTEQGDSAMYLCASSFRPAGNNEQFFGPGTRLTVL.

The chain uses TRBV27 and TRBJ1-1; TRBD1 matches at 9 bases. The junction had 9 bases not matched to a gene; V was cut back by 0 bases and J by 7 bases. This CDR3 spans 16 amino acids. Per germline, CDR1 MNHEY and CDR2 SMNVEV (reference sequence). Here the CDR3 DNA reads TGTGCCAGCAGTTTATCCATTCCTCGGACAGGGGTTGAAGCTTTCTTT. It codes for CASSLSIPRTGVEAFF.

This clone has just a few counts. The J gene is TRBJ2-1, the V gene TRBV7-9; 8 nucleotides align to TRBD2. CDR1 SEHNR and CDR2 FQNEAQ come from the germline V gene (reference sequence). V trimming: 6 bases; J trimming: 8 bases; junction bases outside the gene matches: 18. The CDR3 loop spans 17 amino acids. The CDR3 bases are TGTGCCAGCAGTTCCCCGGCGAGTCGGGGGGGCCTCTATGAGCAGTTCTTC. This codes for CASSSPASRGGLYEQFF.

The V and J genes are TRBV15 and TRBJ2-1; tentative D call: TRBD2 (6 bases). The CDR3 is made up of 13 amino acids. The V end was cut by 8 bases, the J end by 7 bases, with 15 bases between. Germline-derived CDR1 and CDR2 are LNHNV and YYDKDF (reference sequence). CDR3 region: CATGGVRGNEQFF. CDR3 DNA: TGTGCCACCGGAGGGGTTCGGGGGAATGAGCAGTTCTTC.